This T cell receptor (beta chain) originates from a study of graft-versus-host responses after intestinal transplantation. Background on the study: In this cohort, recipients had multivisceral, liver-intestinal, or isolated intestinal transplants. Recipients uniformly received anti-thymocyte globulin induction, followed by tacrolimus and steroids for approximately 3 years.

V was pared by 5 bases and J by 3 bases, with 10 bases between. CDR1 is SGHTA, CDR2 FQGTGA, per germline. CDR3 size: 13 residues. This table comes from immunoSEQ multiplex PCR, and its TCRdb copy is limited to in-frame clones, with some not included. Here the sample spans roughly 40,000 clones, 90% to 95% being singletons. This clone has a handful of counts. The sequencing here drew on PBMCs, taken 524 days after transplant. The chain joins TRBV7-3 to TRBJ2-5; no clear D gene. The sequence was collected from a human patient who received an intestinal transplant, so some T cells may come from the graft donor. CDR3 coding DNA: TGTGCCAGCAGCCCTACCCGGGAAGAGACCCAGTACTTC. Translating gives CASSPTREETQYF.